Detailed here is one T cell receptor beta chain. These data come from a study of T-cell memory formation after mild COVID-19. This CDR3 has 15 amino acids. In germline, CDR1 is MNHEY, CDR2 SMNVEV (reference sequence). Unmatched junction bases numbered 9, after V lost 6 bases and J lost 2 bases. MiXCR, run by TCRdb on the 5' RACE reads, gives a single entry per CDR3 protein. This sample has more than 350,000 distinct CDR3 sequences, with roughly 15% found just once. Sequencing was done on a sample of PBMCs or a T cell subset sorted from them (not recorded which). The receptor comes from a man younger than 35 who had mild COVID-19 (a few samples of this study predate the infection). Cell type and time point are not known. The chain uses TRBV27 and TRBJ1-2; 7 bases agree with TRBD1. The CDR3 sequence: CASRPLDRANYGYTF. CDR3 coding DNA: TGTGCCAGCAGGCCTCTAGACAGGGCAAACTATGGCTACACCTTC.